Sequencing of this T cell receptor beta chain was carried out in a study of cytomegalovirus exposure and HLA in healthy donors (dated by TCRdb to the late 2010s). About the full investigation: An earlier analysis of several hundred of the donors reported under 300 Gb of sequence data and 95 million to 130 million unique TCR beta sequences obtained from some 170 million T cells. About 300 gigabases of sequencing data and tens of millions of unique TCR sequences were included in an early release covering several hundred HLA-typed donors. Of the roughly 400 genotyped donors, approximately 83% fell in the genetic ancestry cluster associated with self-reported Caucasian donors. The study was designed to test whether signatures of past pathogen exposure could be identified by cataloging public T cell receptors. Using immunosequencing, the study profiled T cell repertoires from 500 to 800 subjects and related those repertoires to cytomegalovirus serostatus. Besides the first cohort of hundreds of subjects, a separate validation cohort made up of 120 different subjects was used. To predict cytomegalovirus infection status, the study combined high-throughput TCR immunosequencing, statistical association of individual TCRs with disease status, and machine learning. In a later analysis, previously published TCR beta repertoires from hundreds of donors were re-analyzed and high-resolution HLA genotyping was added so that TCR occurrence patterns could be studied. The later analysis used no new phenotypic data to find candidate immune exposures, relying instead on TCR beta sequences and their occurrence across donors. An earlier analysis of approximately 630 of the donors applied high-throughput TCR beta sequencing to assess whether each TCR beta V gene segment acted as functional or pseudogenic. Donor age, sex, ethnicity and CMV serostatus were compiled together with the repertoire data. A later genetic analysis used genome-wide SNP genotypes for about 65% of the roughly 700 donors, treating that subset as a discovery cohort. All discovery cohort repertoires had been generated using a single sequencing platform. Class I and class II HLA loci were covered by the typing at four-digit resolution. The number of typed donors differed by locus: about 629-630 for A, B, C, DRB1 and DQB1; 522 for DQA1; 606 for DPA1; and around 450 for DPB1. A handful of DR-DQ haplotypes were handled as single units for association and clustering because linkage in the cohort was strong. On average, around 240,000 unique TCR beta nucleotide sequences were sequenced per donor among a few hundred genotyped donors of the cohort, with 15% to 20% of those sequences being non-productive. Results and caveats for the whole study, not just this receptor: In a later genetic analysis, fewer N-insertions in productive TCRs were reported among donors in an Asian-associated ancestry cluster than the roughly 700-donor mean. Presence/absence analyses assumed roughly uniform sequencing depth across donors, an assumption that may not hold. In a later genetic analysis, a missense DCLRE1C variant was associated with V-gene and J-gene trimming of TCR beta chains, and the association was replicated in an independent cohort. Strong co-occurrence of HLA alleles, especially DR and DQ, made assigning TCR associations to individual alleles difficult. In an earlier analysis of under 600 of the donors, most TCR beta V segments were observed in productive rearrangements about 90% or about 30% of the time, broadly matching IMGT annotations. Across donors, most TCR sequences were observed very rarely, whereas some public TCRs were present in many individuals. A further reported finding was that TCR beta sequences accurately predicted the HLA-A and HLA-B alleles for most subjects in the first cohort. According to the authors, the approach could potentially be generalized to other disease states and immunological phenotypes. The only immune exposure information available for the cohort was CMV serostatus. In a later analysis, TCR association rates were found to vary across HLA loci, with the most associated TCRs seen for DRB1 alleles and the fewest for HLA-C alleles. Because counts were too low, more than 15 rarely observed V segments, including chromosome 9 orphons, were left out of the earlier analysis of approximately 500 of the donors. Correlated functional status among segregating V segments might be attributable to linkage disequilibrium, but an unknown experimental factor could not be ruled out. The study listed 150 to 200 TCR beta chains as associated with cytomegalovirus. The classifier was reported to diagnose cytomegalovirus status with high specificity and sensitivity in both the original cohort and the validation cohort. In a later analysis, HLA-associated TCR beta chains showed more clonal expansion and lower generation probabilities than non-associated chains that were equally common. Some IMGT-functional V segments, including TRBV6-2 and TRBV6-3, could not be distinguished by the 87-base-pair reads and were therefore excluded. Because HLA typing was unavailable for some donors at each locus, only the typed subset was used in association tests. The cohort was sequenced for TCR beta chains only, and without alpha or paired-chain data the features that could be detected were limited. A cluster of highly shared sequence variants was judged likely to be a technical artifact of the sequencing pipeline. In vitro tests confirmed that three of the cytomegalovirus-associated TCR beta chains recognize cytomegalovirus antigens. According to a later analysis, most CMV-associated TCR beta chains appeared to be HLA-restricted, and the HLA associations seemed to be driven largely by CMV exposure. In a later analysis, several top co-occurrence clusters were reported to appear linked to parvovirus B19, influenza, CMV and Epstein-Barr virus. In a later analysis, around 15,000 TCR beta sequences were associated with specific HLA alleles at a false discovery rate of 0.05.

The CDR3 covers 12 residues, taking in both the cysteine and the phenylalanine. Of all the DNA, just the CDR3 is kept, 36 bases in frame from base 1. Sequences KGHSH (CDR1) and LQKENI (CDR2) are obtained from the germline V gene. Trimming at the junction amounts to 3 bases on V and 6 bases on J, and the germline ends lie 8 bases apart. Receptors were amplified or captured by the immunoSEQ multiplex PCR assay. The multiplex PCR relied on a mix of 60 forward primers for TCR Vbeta segments and 13 reverse primers for TCR Jbeta segments. The CDR3 region of rearranged TCR beta genes was amplified from genomic DNA by a multiplex PCR assay. On the Illumina HiSeq System, the amplified TCR beta libraries were sequenced as 87-base-pair reads. The study's own analysis went as follows. In a later analysis, tens of millions of unique TCR beta chains were counted across the roughly 700 repertoires, and around 10 million of these chains were shared by at least two donors. A nearest-neighbor algorithm error-corrected the raw reads and collapsed the reads into unique sequences, merging closely related sequences to remove PCR and sequencing errors. Alignment of CDR3 sequences to IMGT reference sequences was used to assign V, D and J gene segments. For a sequence to be retained, a match of at least six nucleotides to both a V gene segment and a J gene segment was required. A rearrangement counted as productive if the CDR3 had no stop codons and remained in frame with V and J, and every other rearrangement counted as non-productive. Following IMGT convention, CDR3 was defined as the stretch from the second conserved V-encoded cysteine to the conserved J-encoded phenylalanine. The earlier analysis of 500 to 650 of the donors excluded any sequence lacking an unambiguous match to a single V gene segment. An earlier analysis of over 450 of the donors classified V segments as functional when productive rearrangements were above 56.7% and as segregating when the standard deviation between donors was above 5%. To diagnose cytomegalovirus status from the catalog of TCR beta chain sequences, a statistical classification framework was built. In a later analysis, V and J genes were assigned by comparing TCR nucleotide sequences against IMGT/GENE-DB human TR gene sequences. The TCRdist pipeline was used in a later analysis to assign CDR3 sequences and most-parsimonious VDJ recombination scenarios. A later analysis defined each TCR beta chain by its CDR3 amino acid sequence plus V-gene family, and excluded reads lacking a unique V-gene family. In a later analysis, 450 to 600 highly shared, low-generation-probability nucleotide sequences were removed to address suspected cross-contamination and a sequencing artifact. In a later analysis, a clonal expansion index for each public chain was calculated from normalized within-repertoire ranks of inferred template counts. A later analysis computed generation probabilities with a VDJ recombination model fitted to out-of-frame rearrangements, and checked the results against IGoR. Hypergeometric tests were used in a later analysis to score TCR-TCR, TCR-HLA and TCR-CMV co-occurrence, with a repertoire-size bias correction applied to the TCR pairs. To estimate false discovery rates, a later analysis permuted the HLA or CMV assignments 20 times. A later analysis grouped co-occurring TCRs with DBSCAN, adding TCRdist sequence similarity when clustering within HLA-allele-positive subsets. Repertoires with fewer than 30,000 or more than 120,000 public chains were left out of co-occurrence clustering, as were four to six repertoires with anomalous nucleotide sharing. TCRdb took this table from immuneACCESS and kept in-frame rearrangements with V and J called. Such tables lack part of the clones; where checked against another copy, unresolved V genes explain under half of the gap, and the rest is unexplained. That table supplies the V and J calls and clone size; D and trimming were determined from the DNA. The sample contains roughly 150,000 clones, 60% to 75% of them found a single time. Around 1.6% of the sample is held by the ten biggest clonotypes.

This clone was seen only a few times. What antigen it recognizes has not been identified. Base qualities are not at hand, and no much larger clone is one base apart. The cohort comprised around 700 healthy bone marrow donors. All cohort members were sampled while nominally healthy, although unrecorded immune exposures were likely present. Of the approximately 700 cohort members, around 290 had a positive CMV serostatus and about 400 had a negative one, while no CMV serostatus was recorded for the donor. Each donor provided a peripheral blood sample, and peripheral blood mononuclear cells were used for TCR beta sequencing. The Qiagen DNeasy Blood Extraction Kit was used to extract genomic DNA from the blood cell samples.

This sequence originates from a human donor in good health. Sequenced sample: PBMCs. The chain couples TRBV18 to TRBJ1-2, and TRBD1 may be the D gene, going by 5 matching bases. The CDR3 protein is CASSPARDGYTF. The nucleotide sequence reads TGTGCCAGCTCACCGGCCAGGGATGGCTACACCTTC.